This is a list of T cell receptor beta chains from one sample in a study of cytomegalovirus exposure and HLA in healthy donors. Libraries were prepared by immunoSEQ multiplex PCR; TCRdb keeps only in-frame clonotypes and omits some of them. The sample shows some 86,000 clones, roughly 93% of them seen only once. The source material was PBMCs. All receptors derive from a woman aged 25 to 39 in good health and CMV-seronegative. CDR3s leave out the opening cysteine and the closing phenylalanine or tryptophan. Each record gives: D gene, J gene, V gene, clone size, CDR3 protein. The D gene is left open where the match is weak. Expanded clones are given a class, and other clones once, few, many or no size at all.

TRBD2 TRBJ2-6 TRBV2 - ASRSPSGRAFSGANVLT
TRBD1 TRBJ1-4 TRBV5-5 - ASSSPGQGREKLF
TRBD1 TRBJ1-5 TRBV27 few ASSDRASSPQH
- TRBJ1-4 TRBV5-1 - ASSLFTGATNEKLF
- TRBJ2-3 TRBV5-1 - ASSFGRGNTDTQY
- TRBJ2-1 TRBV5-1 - ASSPGHGGANEQF
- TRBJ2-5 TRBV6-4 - ASRQRDRTQETQY
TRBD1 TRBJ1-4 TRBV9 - ASSVEGTGYEKLF
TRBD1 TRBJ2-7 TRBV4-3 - ASSQVGQLYEQY
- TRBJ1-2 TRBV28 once ASSNRGVYGYT
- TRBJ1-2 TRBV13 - ASTRGTGDGYT
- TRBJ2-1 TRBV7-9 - ASSLTAPYNEQF
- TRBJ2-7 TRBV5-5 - ASSFLGGDGYEQY
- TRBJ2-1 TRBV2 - ASFVGSLYNEQF
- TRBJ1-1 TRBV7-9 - ASSRAGTLNTEAF
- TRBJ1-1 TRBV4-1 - ASSQGARNTEAF
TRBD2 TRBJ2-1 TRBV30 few AWNPTGTSGNEQF
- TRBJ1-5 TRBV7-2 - ASSSTANDQPQH
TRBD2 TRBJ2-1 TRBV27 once ASSLGGSSNEQF
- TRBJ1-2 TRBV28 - ASSSSTVSYGYT
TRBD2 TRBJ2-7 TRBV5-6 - ASSLRTSGRASPPY
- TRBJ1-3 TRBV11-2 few ASTLGTGTIGNTIY
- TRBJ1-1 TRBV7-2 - ASSLGGISTEAF
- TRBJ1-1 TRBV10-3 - AIRHRGDTEAF
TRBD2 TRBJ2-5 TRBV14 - ASSQGQRGVQETQY
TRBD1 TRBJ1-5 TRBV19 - ASRSQTGTANQPQH
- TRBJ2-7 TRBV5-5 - ASSLAGSNSYEQY
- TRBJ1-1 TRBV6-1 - ASSDRDTEAF
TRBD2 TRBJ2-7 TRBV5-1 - ASSLVGSGSSYEQY
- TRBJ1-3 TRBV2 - ASSTRSGNTIY
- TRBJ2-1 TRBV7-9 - ASSGGRGQF
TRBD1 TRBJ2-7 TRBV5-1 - ASSRTGAYEQY
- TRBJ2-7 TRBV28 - ASSRPHGGYEQY
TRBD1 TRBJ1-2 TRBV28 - ASSYPPEGQGHYGYT
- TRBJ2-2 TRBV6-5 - ASRQGNTGELF
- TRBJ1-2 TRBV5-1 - ASSLSESSIYGYT
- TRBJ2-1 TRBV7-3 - ASSFRSSGSAYNEQF
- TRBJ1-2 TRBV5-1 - ASSLQGKEYGYT
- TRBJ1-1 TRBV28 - ASRPIPGSSS
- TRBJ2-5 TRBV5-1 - ASSLVGSRETQY
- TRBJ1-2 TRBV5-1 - ASSLGGRGSYGYT
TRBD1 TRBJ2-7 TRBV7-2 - ASTVLQGAYEQY
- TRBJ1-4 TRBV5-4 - ASRSGVSTNEKLF
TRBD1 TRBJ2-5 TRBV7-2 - ASSRDRVFSAQY
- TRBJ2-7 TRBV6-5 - ASSYSTGSVYEQY
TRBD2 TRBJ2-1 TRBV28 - ASSAGGLYEQF
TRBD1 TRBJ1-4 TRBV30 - AWSVSYWERDSQTTNEKLF
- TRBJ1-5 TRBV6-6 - ASSSGQSNQPQH
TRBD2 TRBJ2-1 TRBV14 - ASSLKRGRTYNEQF